The 21 T cell receptor beta chains given below trace back to one sample, sequenced in a study of CD8 T cells in ankylosing spondylitis. TCRdb processed the 5' RACE reads anew with MiXCR; each CDR3 protein has one entry. In the table there are about 260,000 distinct CDR3 sequences, roughly 25% of which are singletons. The sequenced material came from blood, either unsorted or a sorted T cell fraction (not recorded which). These receptors all come from a male donor with ankylosing spondylitis or in good health (not recorded which).

This chain connects TRBV7-2 to TRBJ2-3, with TRBD1 matching 7 bases. The CDR3 runs to 14 residues. V dropped 5 bases and J dropped 4; count of bases not matched to a gene: 6. CDR1 is SGHTA, CDR2 FQGNSA, per germline. The CDR3 DNA sequence: TGTGCCAGCAGCAAACGACAGGGACCAGATACGCAGTATTTT. It encodes CASSKRQGPDTQYF.

This clonotype was recorded many times. The rearrangement joins TRBV18 to TRBJ2-1, with unresolved D. Germline CDR1 KGHSH, CDR2 LQKENI. Trimming removed 1 base from V and 6 bases from J, with 4 bases in between. The CDR3 totals 12 residues. The chain's CDR3 is CASSPRTNEQFF. The CDR3 DNA is TGTGCCAGCTCACCACGAACCAATGAGCAGTTCTTC.

This clonotype was detected ten times or more. The rearrangement uses TRBV20-1 and TRBJ2-2, with a tentative D call TRBD2 (6 bases). Trimming removed 6 bases from V and 2 bases from J, with 10 bases in between. The CDR3 runs to 13 residues. CDR1 DFQATT and CDR2 SNEGSKA come from the germline V gene (reference sequence). CDR3 protein: CSARDSNTGELFF. The CDR3 coding sequence is TGCAGTGCGCGGGACTCTAACACCGGGGAGCTGTTTTTT.

The genes are TRBV6-6 and TRBJ2-7; D possibly corresponds to TRBD1 (5 bases). The CDR3 sequence is 12 residues long. The germline V and J ends were trimmed by 6 bases and 1 base, with 7 bases remaining between them. Germline-derived CDR1 and CDR2 are MNHNY and SVGAGI (reference sequence). CDR3: CASSRQSYEQYF. CDR3 DNA sequence: TGTGCCAGCAGCCGACAGTCCTACGAGCAGTACTTC.

This clonotype occurred a few times. The V call is TRBV12-3 or TRBV12-4, the J call TRBJ2-7, with unresolved D. The CDR3 covers 12 residues. V dropped 3 bases and J dropped 5 bases, with 8 bases sitting between them. This chain's CDR3 is CASSFSRNEQYF. DNA for the CDR3: TGTGCCAGCAGTTTCAGCAGGAACGAGCAGTACTTC.

This clonotype was observed at least ten times. The chain recombines TRBV20-1 with TRBJ2-5, with 7 nucleotides matching TRBD1. The CDR3 is 13 amino acids. J lost 5 bases, V lost 6 bases, and 9 bases had no gene match. CDR1 and CDR2 from the germline V gene are DFQATT and SNEGSKA (reference sequence). In DNA form, the CDR3 reads TGCAGTGCGGAGAGAGACAGGGTGGAGACCCAGTACTTC. Translated: CSAERDRVETQYF.

This chain uses TRBV7-9 with TRBJ2-3; 9 nucleotides line up with TRBD2. Trimming took 3 bases from V and 2 from J; bases not matched to a gene: 3. In germline, CDR1 is SEHNR, CDR2 FQNEAQ (reference sequence). There are 15 residues in the CDR3. The CDR3 protein is CASSLVGLATDTQYF. The CDR3 coding sequence is TGTGCCAGCAGCTTGGTGGGACTAGCCACAGATACGCAGTATTTT. Based on the CDR3 plus reference TRBV7-9 and TRBJ2-3, the full variable domain is DTGVSQNPRHKITKRGQNVTFRCDPISEHNRLYWYRQTLGQGPEFLTYFQNEAQLEKSRLLSDRFSAERPKGSFSTLEIQRTEQGDSAMYLCASSLVGLATDTQYFGPGTRLTVL.

V is TRBV10-3 and J is TRBJ1-2; 12 nucleotides match TRBD1. The CDR3 is 15 residues long. Trimming took 0 bases from V and 7 from J; bases not matched to a gene: 3. Germline-derived CDR1 and CDR2 are ENHRY and SYGVKD. Here the CDR3 reads CAISESRDRGRGYTF. The CDR3 region has the DNA TGTGCCATCAGTGAGTCGAGGGACAGGGGGCGTGGCTACACCTTC.

This clonotype was detected many times. The junction does not match germline at one end; this may be a read error. V is TRBV20-1 and J is TRBJ2-1, with TRBD1 as a possible D gene (7 bases). CDR3 length equals 14 residues. Per germline, CDR1 DFQATT and CDR2 SNEGSKA (reference sequence). The CDR3 nucleotides are TGCAGTGGGATTCAGGGGGGCTTCTACAATGAGCAGTCCTTC. It specifies CSGIQGGFYNEQSF.

This clonotype was observed many times. This chain uses TRBV7-8 with TRBJ2-3; 8 nucleotides align to TRBD2. Germline values: CDR1 SGHVS, CDR2 FQNEAQ. With 2 bases clipped from V and 5 bases from J, the junction kept 6 bases outside the gene matches. CDR3 length: 15 amino acids. The CDR3, as DNA: TGTGCCAGCAGCTTACTGACTAGCGCCGGAGATACGCAGTATTTT. Its translation: CASSLLTSAGDTQYF. Looking up the rest from reference TRBV7-8 and TRBJ2-3 gives the full variable domain: GAGVSQSPRYKVAKRGQDVALRCDPISGHVSLFWYQQALGQGPEFLTYFQNEAQLDKSGLPSDRFFAERPEGSVSTLKIQRTQQEDSAVYLCASSLLTSAGDTQYFGPGTRLTVL.

This clonotype has ten or more counts. The chain uses TRBV5-1 and TRBJ2-1; TRBD2 aligns across 11 bases. The CDR3 contains 16 residues. CDR1 and CDR2 (germline): SGHRS, YFSETQ. The V segment lost 4 bases and the J segment 4 bases; nucleotides outside the gene matches: 7. CDR3 DNA: TGCGCCAGCAGCCCCCAACTAGCGGGGGCGTACAATGAGCAGTTCTTC. This codes for CASSPQLAGAYNEQFF.

Many counts were recorded for this clonotype. The chain combines TRBV3-1 with TRBJ2-1, with D tentatively TRBD2 (7 bases). Trimming took off 1 base at V and 4 bases at J, with 17 bases between the two ends. CDR3 length: 17 residues. In germline, CDR1 is LGHDT, CDR2 YNNKEL (reference sequence). DNA of the CDR3: TGTGCCAGCAGCCAAGGCGCAGGGAGGGGGGGATACAATGAGCAGTTCTTC. It encodes CASSQGAGRGGYNEQFF.

A single count supports this clonotype. This chain links TRBV12-3 or TRBV12-4 with TRBJ2-5, with D tentatively TRBD1 (5 bases). The ends were cut back, 7 bases at V and 6 bases at J, with 15 bases in the middle. The CDR3 sequence is 13 residues long. Here the CDR3 reads CASTAGIGQTQYF. Written as DNA, the CDR3 is TGTGCCAGCACCGCAGGGATTGGTCAGACCCAGTACTTC.

This clonotype appeared many times. V gene TRBV6-6 combines with J gene TRBJ1-5; the D is unclear. Germline V gene lookup returns CDR1 MNHNY and CDR2 SVGAGI (reference sequence). CDR3 length: 13 residues. V lost 2 bases to trimming and J lost 6 bases, with 8 bases between them. The CDR3 sequence: CASSYRVSQPQHF. The CDR3 DNA sequence: TGTGCCAGCAGTTACAGGGTCAGTCAGCCCCAGCATTTT.

This clonotype was seen repeatedly, ten times or more. The chain links TRBV3-1 to TRBJ2-1; D may match TRBD1 or TRBD2 (6 bases each). This CDR3 is 16 amino acids long. V was cut by 4 bases and J by 5 bases, with 18 bases left in between. CDR1 and CDR2 from the germline V gene are LGHDT and YNNKEL (reference sequence). The CDR3 DNA reads TGTGCCAGCAGCCCCCGAGGGGGTAGCGGCGACAATGAGCAGTTCTTC. Translating it yields CASSPRGGSGDNEQFF.

This sequence joins TRBV7-2 and TRBJ2-7; a weak D match, TRBD1 (6 bases). Germline loops: CDR1 SGHTA, CDR2 FQGNSA. Trimming removed 2 bases from V and 0 bases from J, with 11 bases in between. CDR3 size: 15 residues. CDR3 protein: CASSLRGHLSYEQYF. CDR3 DNA: TGTGCCAGCAGCTTAAGGGGACATCTCTCCTACGAGCAGTACTTC.

This clonotype was seen repeatedly, ten times or more. The chain couples TRBV4-1 to TRBJ2-1; 9 bases line up with TRBD1. CDR3 length: 17 amino acids. Germline V lookup: CDR1 MGHRA, CDR2 YSYEKL. J lost 2 bases, V lost 0 bases, and 5 bases had no gene match. CDR3 nucleotides: TGCGCCAGCAGCCAAGATCCAGGGACAGGGACCTACAATGAGCAGTTCTTC. It is translated as CASSQDPGTGTYNEQFF.

V gene TRBV15 combines with J gene TRBJ2-5, with 7 bases matching TRBD2. Per germline, CDR1 LNHNV and CDR2 YYDKDF (reference sequence). This CDR3 contains 15 residues. V gave up 0 bases and J gave up 3 bases; unmatched junction bases: 4. As DNA, the CDR3 is TGTGCCACCAGCAGAGATGGGAGGGTGGAAGAGACCCAGTACTTC. This translates into CATSRDGRVEETQYF. The complete variable domain, with remaining parts taken from reference TRBV15 and TRBJ2-5, reads DAMVIQNPRYQVTQFGKPVTLSCSQTLNHNVMYWYQQKSSQAPKLLFHYYDKDFNNEADTPDNFQSRRPNTSFCFLDIRSPGLGDTAMYLCATSRDGRVEETQYFGPGTRLLVL.

The table lists this clonotype with many counts. V usage is TRBV5-1 and J usage is TRBJ1-3; a possible D gene is TRBD1 (6 bases). The CDR3 consists of 15 residues. V was cut by 5 bases and J by 2 bases, with 14 bases left in between. Germline CDR1 is SGHRS and CDR2 is YFSETQ. CDR3 DNA: TGCGCCAGCAGTAGTCATGGGGGGCCTGGAAACACCATATATTTT. As protein: CASSSHGGPGNTIYF.

This chain links TRBV20-1 with TRBJ1-2; no reliable D call. The germline CDR1 and CDR2 sequences are DFQATT and SNEGSKA (reference sequence). The CDR3 spans 16 residues. Trimming took off 3 bases at V and 0 bases at J, with 17 bases between the two ends. CDR3 nucleotide sequence: TGCAGTGCTAGCGCAAGACCGACGATAGCTAACTATGGCTACACCTTC. It encodes CSASARPTIANYGYTF.

This clonotype was seen only a few times. Written as DNA, the CDR3 is TGTGCCAGCAGCTTAGGAGGGCTCAACAATGAGCAGTTCTTC. Translated: CASSLGGLNNEQFF. V usage is TRBV7-2 and J usage is TRBJ2-1; possible D gene TRBD2, 5 bases. The V end was cut by 1 base, the J end by 5 bases, with 9 bases between. CDR1 is SGHTA and CDR2 is FQGNSA in the germline V gene. There are 14 residues in the CDR3.